The entry below describes one T cell receptor beta chain. Its antigen is unidentified. J lost 3 bases, V lost 7 bases, and 4 bases had no gene match. CDR1 is SGHRS and CDR2 is YFSETQ in the germline V gene. CDR3 length equals 13 residues. MiXCR was run by TCRdb on the RT-PCR reads, yielding one entry per CDR3 protein. This table holds some 4,700 distinct CDR3 sequences, under 90% found once. The data derive from a study of yellow fever vaccine responses in identical twins. General study findings and limits: Twins' vaccine T cell response reportedly seemed partly convergent, partly personalized.

This sequence originates from a woman between 18 and 29 years old who received the yellow fever vaccine. The sequenced sample was T cells from blood (PBMCs), unsorted or a sorted subset (not recorded which), obtained before or after yellow fever vaccination (not recorded which). The chain combines TRBV5-1 with TRBJ2-1; 7 nucleotides line up with TRBD1. The chain's CDR3 is CASRTGNYNEQFF. CDR3 nucleotides: TGCGCCAGCCGGACAGGCAACTACAATGAGCAGTTCTTC.